This TCR beta chain was captured by sequencing in a study of response to subunit inactivated influenza vaccine (dated by TCRdb to the late 2010s). Some background on the complete study: Deep quantitative profiling of the T cell receptor repertoire was used in the study to follow responses to a trivalent subunit inactivated influenza vaccine.

Turning to this clonotype: It has no known antigen specificity. Base-call qualities are not available, and no considerably larger clone is one nucleotide away.

Paper-wide results and their limitations: It was suggested by the authors that each seasonal influenza vaccination may recruit only a limited number of new T cells.

The library was produced with RT-PCR. TCRdb names Illumina HiSeq 2500 as the instrument used. TCRdb trimmed public reads at Q25 via fastp, called clones via MiXCR and kept in-frame beta chains. Entries are consolidated by CDR3 protein sequence, retaining the most common genes and DNA. Present in this sample are around 580,000 distinct CDR3 sequences, over 9.5% of which were seen just once. 10% of the sample comes from the top ten. The CDR3 starts with the cysteine, ends with the phenylalanine, and has 11 residues. Only CDR3 DNA remains: 33 bases, in frame from the first base. CDR1 and CDR2 are read off the germline V gene as MDHEN and SYDVKM. Trimming costs V 1 base and J 7 bases, and their ends lie 4 bases apart.

The material sequenced was PBMCs from blood, taken on the day of vaccination. This receptor was identified in a man in his fifties who received an inactivated influenza vaccine. Donor details come from another sample of the same person, matched by shared clones. This receptor chain uses TRBV28 and TRBJ1-1; there is no confident call for the D gene. The CDR3 sequence is CASSLLFEAFF. The DNA reads TGTGCCAGCAGTTTATTGTTTGAAGCTTTCTTT.